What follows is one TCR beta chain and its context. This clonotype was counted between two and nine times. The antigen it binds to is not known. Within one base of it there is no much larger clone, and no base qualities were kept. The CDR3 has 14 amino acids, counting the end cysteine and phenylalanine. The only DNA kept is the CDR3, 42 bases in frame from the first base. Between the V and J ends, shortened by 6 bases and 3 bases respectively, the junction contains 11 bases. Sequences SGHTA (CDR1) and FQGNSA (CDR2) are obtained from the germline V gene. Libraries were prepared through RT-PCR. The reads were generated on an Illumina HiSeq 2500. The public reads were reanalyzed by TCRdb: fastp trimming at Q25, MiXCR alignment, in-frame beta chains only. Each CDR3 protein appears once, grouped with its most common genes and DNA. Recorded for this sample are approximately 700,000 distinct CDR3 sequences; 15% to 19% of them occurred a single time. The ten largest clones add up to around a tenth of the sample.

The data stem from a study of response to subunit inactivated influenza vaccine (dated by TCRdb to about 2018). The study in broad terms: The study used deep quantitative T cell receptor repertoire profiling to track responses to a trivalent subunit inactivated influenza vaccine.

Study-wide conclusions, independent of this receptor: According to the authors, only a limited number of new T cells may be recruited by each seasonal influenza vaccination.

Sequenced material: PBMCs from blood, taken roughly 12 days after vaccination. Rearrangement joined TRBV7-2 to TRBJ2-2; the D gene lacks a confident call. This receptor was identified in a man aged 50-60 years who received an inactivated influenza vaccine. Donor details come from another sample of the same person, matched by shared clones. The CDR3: CASRADGYTGELFF. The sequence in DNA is TGTGCCAGCAGGGCAGATGGGTACACCGGGGAGCTGTTTTTT.